Sequencing of this TCR beta chain was carried out in a study of OX40 agonist ivuxolimab in advanced cancers. Whole-study context: Previous treatment with anti-PD-1, anti-PD-L1 or anti-CTLA-4 therapy was allowed; 30% to 50% had received some. Overall study findings and caveats: CD4+ T cells averaged fewer expanded clones than CD8+ T cells. No antigen was identified for the clonally expanded peripheral T cells.

On this clone itself: The antigen is not known.

CDR3 length equals 15 residues. With 0 bases clipped from V and 7 bases from J, the junction kept 3 bases outside the gene matches. Germline V gives CDR1 SGHRS, CDR2 YFSETQ. Clones were sequenced by immunoSEQ multiplex PCR, and TCRdb holds only the in-frame ones, with some missing. This table has about 53,000 clones, around 82% appearing once. The TCR sequence derives from an adult with an advanced solid tumor such as melanoma, head and neck, liver or kidney cancer. The sequencing here drew on CD4+ or CD8+ T cells sorted from blood, taken in a trial of the OX40 agonist ivuxolimab. This rearrangement joins TRBV5-1 to TRBJ1-3, with 11 bases that match TRBD1. CDR3 loop: CASSLGGQGANTIYF. The CDR3 DNA is TGCGCCAGCAGCTTGGGAGGACAGGGGGCGAACACCATATATTTT.